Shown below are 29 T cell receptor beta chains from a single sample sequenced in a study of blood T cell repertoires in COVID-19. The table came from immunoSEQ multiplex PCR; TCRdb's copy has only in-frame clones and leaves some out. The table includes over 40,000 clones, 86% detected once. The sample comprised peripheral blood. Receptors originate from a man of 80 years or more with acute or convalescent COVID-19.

CDR3 residues: CASSEDSWETQYF. In nucleotides, the CDR3 is TGTGCCAGCAGTGAAGACAGCTGGGAGACCCAGTACTTC. This chain uses TRBV2 with TRBJ2-5, with D uncertain. The CDR3 extends over 13 amino acids. Trimming took 1 base from V and 5 from J, leaving 8 bases between them. Germline loops: CDR1 SNHLY, CDR2 FYNNEI.

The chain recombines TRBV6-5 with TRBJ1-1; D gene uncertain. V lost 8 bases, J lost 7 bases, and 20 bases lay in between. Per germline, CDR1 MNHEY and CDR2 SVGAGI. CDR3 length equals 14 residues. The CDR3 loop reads CASGAPPVQNEAFF. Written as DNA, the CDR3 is TGTGCCAGCGGAGCTCCTCCGGTCCAAAATGAAGCTTTCTTT.

CDR3 nucleotide sequence: TGTGCCAGCAGTCGGGTAGGGGGCGCTTCGAGGACTGAAGCTTTCTTT. Residues: CASSRVGGASRTEAFF. J is TRBJ1-1 and V is TRBV2, with 7 nucleotides matching TRBD1. J lost 5 bases, V lost 5 bases, and 14 bases had no gene match. Germline CDR1 and CDR2: SNHLY and FYNNEI. CDR3 length: 16 residues.

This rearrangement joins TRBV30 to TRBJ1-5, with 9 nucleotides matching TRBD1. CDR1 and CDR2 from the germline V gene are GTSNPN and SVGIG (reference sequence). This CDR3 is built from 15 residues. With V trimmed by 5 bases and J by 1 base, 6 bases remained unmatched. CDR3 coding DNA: TGTGCCTGGGGACAGGGGAGTTGGAGCAATCAGCCCCAGCATTTT. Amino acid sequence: CAWGQGSWSNQPQHF.

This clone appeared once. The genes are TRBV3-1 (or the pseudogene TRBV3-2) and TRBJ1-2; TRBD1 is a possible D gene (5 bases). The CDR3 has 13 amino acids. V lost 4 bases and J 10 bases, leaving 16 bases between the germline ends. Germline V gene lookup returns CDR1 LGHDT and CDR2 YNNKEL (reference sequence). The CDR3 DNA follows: TGTGCCAGCAGCCCCCGGAAAGGGGATATCTACACCTTC. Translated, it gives CASSPRKGDIYTF.

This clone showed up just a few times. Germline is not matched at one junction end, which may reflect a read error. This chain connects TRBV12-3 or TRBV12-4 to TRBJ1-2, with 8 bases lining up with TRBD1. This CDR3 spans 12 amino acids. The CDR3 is CASKSDRGTTYF. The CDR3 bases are TGTGCCAGCAAGAGCGACAGGGGTACAACTTACTTC.

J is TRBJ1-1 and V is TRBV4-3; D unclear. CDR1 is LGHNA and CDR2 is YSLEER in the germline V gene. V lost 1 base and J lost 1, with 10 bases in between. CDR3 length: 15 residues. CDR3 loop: CASSQVGGRNTEAFF. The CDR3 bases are TGCGCCAGCAGCCAAGTTGGTGGGAGGAACACTGAAGCTTTCTTT.

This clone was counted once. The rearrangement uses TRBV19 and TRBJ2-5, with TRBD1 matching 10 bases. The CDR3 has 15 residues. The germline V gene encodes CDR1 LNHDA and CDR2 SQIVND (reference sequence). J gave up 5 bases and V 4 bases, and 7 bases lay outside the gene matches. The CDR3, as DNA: TGTGCCAGTAGTAGGACAGGGGGGCGCGGGGAGACCCAGTACTTC. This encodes CASSRTGGRGETQYF.

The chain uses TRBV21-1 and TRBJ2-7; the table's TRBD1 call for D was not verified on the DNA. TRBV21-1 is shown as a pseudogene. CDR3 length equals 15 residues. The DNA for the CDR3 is TGTGCCAGCAGCAAGGGGCAGGGGAGCGCCTACGAGCAGTACTTC. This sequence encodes CASSKGQGSAYEQYF.

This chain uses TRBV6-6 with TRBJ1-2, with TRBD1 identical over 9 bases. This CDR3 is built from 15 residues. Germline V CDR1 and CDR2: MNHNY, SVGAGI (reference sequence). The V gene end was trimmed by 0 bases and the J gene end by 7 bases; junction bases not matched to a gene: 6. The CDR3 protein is CASSYSQTGGFGYTF. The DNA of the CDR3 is TGTGCCAGCAGTTACTCGCAAACAGGGGGCTTTGGCTACACCTTC.

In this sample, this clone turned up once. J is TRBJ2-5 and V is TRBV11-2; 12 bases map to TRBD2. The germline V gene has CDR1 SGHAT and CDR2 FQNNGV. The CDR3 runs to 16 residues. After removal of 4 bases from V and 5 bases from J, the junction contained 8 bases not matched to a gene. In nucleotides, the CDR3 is TGTGCCAGCAGCTGGACGGCTAGCGGGGGGGCGGAGACCCAGTACTTC. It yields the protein CASSWTASGGAETQYF.

The CDR3 DNA reads as TGTGCCAGCCGCCGACAGGGGGCTTGGGAGAACACCGGGGAGCTGTTTTTT. It translates to CASRRQGAWENTGELFF. The rearrangement joins TRBV4-2 to TRBJ2-2, with 10 bases identical to TRBD1. The ends lost 8 bases at V and 1 base at J; junction bases unmatched: 10. Germline CDR1 and CDR2: LGHNA and YNFKEQ. The CDR3 spans 17 residues.

CDR3 sequence: CASSPSGGAGEQYF. CDR3 coding DNA: TGTGCCAGCAGCCCTAGCGGGGGGGCCGGCGAGCAGTACTTC. The chain uses TRBV4-2 and TRBJ2-7; 12 bases align to TRBD2. The CDR3 is 14 residues long. The trim removed 4 bases at V and 6 bases at J, leaving 4 bases unmatched. The V gene's germline CDR1 is LGHNA and CDR2 YNFKEQ.

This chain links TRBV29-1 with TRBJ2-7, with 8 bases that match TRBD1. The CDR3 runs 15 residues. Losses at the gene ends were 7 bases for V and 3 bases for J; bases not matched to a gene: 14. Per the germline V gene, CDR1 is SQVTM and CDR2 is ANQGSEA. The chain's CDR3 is CSAAETGANDYEQYF. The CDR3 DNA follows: TGCAGCGCTGCAGAGACAGGGGCTAATGACTACGAGCAGTACTTC.

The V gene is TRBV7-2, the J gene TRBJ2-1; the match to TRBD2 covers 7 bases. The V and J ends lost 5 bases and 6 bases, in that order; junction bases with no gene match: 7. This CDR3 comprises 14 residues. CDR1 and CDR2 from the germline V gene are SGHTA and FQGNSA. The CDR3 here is CASSTGPSGNEQFF. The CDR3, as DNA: TGTGCCAGCAGCACCGGCCCTAGCGGCAATGAGCAGTTCTTC.

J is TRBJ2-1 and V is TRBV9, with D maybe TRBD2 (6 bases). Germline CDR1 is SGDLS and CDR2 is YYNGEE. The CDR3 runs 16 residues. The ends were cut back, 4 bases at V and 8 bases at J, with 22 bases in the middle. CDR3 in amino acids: CASSLVSGGVGYEQFF. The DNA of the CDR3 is TGTGCCAGCAGCCTAGTTAGCGGTGGGGTTGGGTATGAGCAGTTCTTC.

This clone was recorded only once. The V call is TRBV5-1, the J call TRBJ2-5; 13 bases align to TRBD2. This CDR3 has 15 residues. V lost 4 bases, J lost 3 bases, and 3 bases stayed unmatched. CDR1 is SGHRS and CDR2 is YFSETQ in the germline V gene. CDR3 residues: CASSALAGGKETQYF. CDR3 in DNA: TGCGCCAGCAGCGCACTAGCGGGGGGGAAAGAGACCCAGTACTTC.

The CDR3 loop is CASSQELAEEQFF. DNA for the CDR3: TGTGCCAGCAGCCAAGAACTAGCCGAAGAGCAGTTCTTC. The chain couples TRBV4-2 to TRBJ2-1; D may be TRBD2 (6 bases). Germline CDR1 LGHNA, CDR2 YNFKEQ. The CDR3 is made up of 13 amino acids. The germline V and J ends were trimmed by 0 bases and 10 bases, with 10 bases remaining between them.

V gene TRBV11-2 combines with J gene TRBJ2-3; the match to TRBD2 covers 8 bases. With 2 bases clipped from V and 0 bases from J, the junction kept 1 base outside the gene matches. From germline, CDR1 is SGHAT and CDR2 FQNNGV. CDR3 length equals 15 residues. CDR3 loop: CASSLRGGSTDTQYF. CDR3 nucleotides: TGTGCCAGCAGCTTACGCGGGGGGAGCACAGATACGCAGTATTTT.

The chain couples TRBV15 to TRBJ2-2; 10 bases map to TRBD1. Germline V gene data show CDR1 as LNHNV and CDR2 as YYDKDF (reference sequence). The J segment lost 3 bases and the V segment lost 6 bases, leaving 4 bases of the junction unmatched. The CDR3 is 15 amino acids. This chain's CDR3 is CATSLGQGDTGELFF. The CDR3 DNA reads TGTGCCACCAGTCTCGGACAGGGGGACACCGGGGAGCTGTTTTTT.

For the CDR3, the DNA is TGTGCCAGTAGTATCATCTGGACCAGGGGAAACTATGGCTACACCTTC. This codes for CASSIIWTRGNYGYTF. This rearrangement joins TRBV19 to TRBJ1-2; D is perhaps TRBD1 (6 bases). The CDR3 sequence is 16 residues long. Germline CDR1 is LNHDA and CDR2 is SQIVND (reference sequence). V was trimmed by 3 bases and J by 2 bases, leaving 16 bases between them.

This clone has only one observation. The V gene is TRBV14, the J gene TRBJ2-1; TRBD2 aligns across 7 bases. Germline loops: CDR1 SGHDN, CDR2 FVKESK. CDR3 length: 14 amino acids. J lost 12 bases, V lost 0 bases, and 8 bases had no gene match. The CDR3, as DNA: TGTGCCAGCAGCCAAGATTATGTGGGGGAGGGGCAGTTCTTC. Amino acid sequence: CASSQDYVGEGQFF.

DNA for the CDR3: TGTGCCTGGAGGGGGGACAGCTTCTACGAGCAGTACTTC. It is translated as CAWRGDSFYEQYF. The V call is TRBV30, the J call TRBJ2-7; TRBD1 agrees at 7 bases. The CDR3 is 13 residues long. Per germline, CDR1 GTSNPN and CDR2 SVGIG (reference sequence). V was clipped by 3 bases and J by 3 bases; unmatched bases: 5. Full variable domain (outside the CDR3, taken from reference TRBV30 and TRBJ2-7): SQTIHQWPATLVQPVGSPLSLECTVEGTSNPNLYWYRQAAGRGLQLLFYSVGIGQISSEVPQNLSASRPQDRQFILSSKKLLLSDSGFYLCAWRGDSFYEQYFGPGTRLTVT.

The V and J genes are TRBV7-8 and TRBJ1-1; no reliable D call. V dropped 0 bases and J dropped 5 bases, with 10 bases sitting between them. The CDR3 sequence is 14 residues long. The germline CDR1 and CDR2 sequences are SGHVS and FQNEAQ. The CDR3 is CASSLATSRTEAFF. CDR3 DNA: TGTGCCAGCAGCTTAGCCACTTCGCGAACTGAAGCTTTCTTT.

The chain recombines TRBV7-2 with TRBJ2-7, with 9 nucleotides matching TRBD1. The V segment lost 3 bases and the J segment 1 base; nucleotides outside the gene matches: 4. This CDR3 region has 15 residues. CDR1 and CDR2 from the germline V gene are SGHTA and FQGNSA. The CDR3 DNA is TGTGCCAGCAGCTTTTCAGGGACAGGGTCCTACGAGCAGTACTTC. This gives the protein CASSFSGTGSYEQYF.

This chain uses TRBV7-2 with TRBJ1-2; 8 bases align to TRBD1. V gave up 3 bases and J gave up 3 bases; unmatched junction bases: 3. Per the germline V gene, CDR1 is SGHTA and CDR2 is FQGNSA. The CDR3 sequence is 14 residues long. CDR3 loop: CASSFRGRDYGYTF. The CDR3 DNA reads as TGTGCCAGCAGCTTCAGGGGGCGCGACTATGGCTACACCTTC.

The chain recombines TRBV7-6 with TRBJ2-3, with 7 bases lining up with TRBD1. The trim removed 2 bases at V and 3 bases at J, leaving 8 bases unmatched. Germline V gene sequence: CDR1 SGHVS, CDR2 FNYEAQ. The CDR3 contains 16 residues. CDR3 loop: CASSLRTGIGTDTQYF. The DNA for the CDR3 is TGTGCCAGCAGCTTACGGACAGGAATAGGGACAGATACGCAGTATTTT. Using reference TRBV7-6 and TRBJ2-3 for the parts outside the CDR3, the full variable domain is GAGVSQSPRYKVTKRGQDVALRCDPISGHVSLYWYRQALGQGPEFLTYFNYEAQQDKSGLPNDRFSAERPEGSISTLTIQRTEQRDSAMYRCASSLRTGIGTDTQYFGPGTRLTVL.

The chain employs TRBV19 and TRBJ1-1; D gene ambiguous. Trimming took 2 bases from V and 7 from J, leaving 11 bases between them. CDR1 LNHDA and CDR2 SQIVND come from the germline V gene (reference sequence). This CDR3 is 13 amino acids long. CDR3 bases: TGTGCCAGTAGTATATCGGGGTTGGGTGAAGCTTTCTTT. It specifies CASSISGLGEAFF.

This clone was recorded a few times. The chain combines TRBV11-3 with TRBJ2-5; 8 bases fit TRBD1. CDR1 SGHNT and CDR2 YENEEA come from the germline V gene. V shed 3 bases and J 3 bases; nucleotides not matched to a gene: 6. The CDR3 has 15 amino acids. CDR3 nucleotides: TGTGCCAGCAGCTTCCGGACAGGGTTGGAAGAGACCCAGTACTTC. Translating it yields CASSFRTGLEETQYF.